These 17 T cell receptor beta chains originate from one sample sequenced in a study of tumor and adjacent non-tumor tissue in lung cancer (dated by TCRdb to 2016 to 2019). RNA was isolated from bulk unsorted tissue, and RNA quality was assessed with a NanoDrop ND-1000 and an Agilent 2100. The method was multiplex PCR. Sequenced on an Illumina HiSeq 2500. Following protocols modified from ARM-PCR, the researchers constructed TCRbeta libraries through three rounds of nested PCR with primers (Table S4). In TCRdb, the public reads were trimmed at Q25 with fastp and aligned with MiXCR, with productive beta chains retained. Every CDR3 protein is listed once, alongside the most common genes and DNA of its rows. The sample includes more than 95,000 distinct CDR3 sequences, with approximately 71% observed a single time. Jointly, the top ten make up about 13% of the sample. What was sequenced was lung tumor tissue. Receptors originate from a man younger than 40 with non-small cell lung cancer.

The chain uses TRBV7-9 and TRBJ1-2; D unresolved. From germline, CDR1 is SEHNR and CDR2 FQNEAQ (reference sequence). This CDR3 has 15 amino acids. Between the trimmed V and J ends, which lost 4 bases and 3 bases, there was a span of 15 bases. The CDR3 region is CASSSRGGEHYGYTF. CDR3 nucleotide sequence: TGTGCCAGCAGCTCCCGTGGCGGGGAACACTATGGCTACACCTTC.

This clonotype was seen at least ten times. The chain couples TRBV20-1 to TRBJ2-7; 14 nucleotides agree with TRBD2. Germline values: CDR1 DFQATT, CDR2 SNEGSKA (reference sequence). There are 17 residues in the CDR3. V lost 4 bases to trimming and J lost 0 bases; unmatched junction nucleotides: 8. CDR3 coding DNA: TGCAGTGCTATGTGGACTAGCGGGGGGAGAAGCTCCTACGAGCAGTACTTC. This encodes CSAMWTSGGRSSYEQYF.

In the case of this clonotype: This clone may be a read error of a much larger clone one base away. CDR3 protein: CSARALETRGTDTQYF. As DNA, the CDR3 is TGCAGTGCTAGAGCGCTCGAGACTAGGGGCACAGATACGCAGTATTTT. The genes are TRBV20-1 and TRBJ2-3; D is perhaps TRBD2 (6 bases). Germline V lookup: CDR1 DFQATT, CDR2 SNEGSKA (reference sequence). The CDR3 has 16 amino acids. Trimming took 1 base from V and 1 from J, leaving 15 bases between them.

About this clonotype: The junction departs from germline at one end; a sequencing error may be responsible. The chain employs TRBV4-1 and TRBJ2-2; D perhaps matches TRBD2 (6 bases). Germline assignment: CDR1 MGHRA and CDR2 YSYEKL. CDR3 size: 18 residues. The CDR3 DNA sequence: TGTGCCAGCAGCCACCGCAGGAGGTGGGGGGAGGACACCGGGGAGCTGTTTTTT. This sequence encodes CASSHRRRWGEDTGELFF.

Only a few counts were recorded for this clonotype. A read error may be the cause here, since a much bigger clone is one base away. CDR3 loop: CVSSPDGDQYF. The CDR3 DNA is TGTGTCAGCAGCCCCGACGGGGACCAGTACTTC. This rearrangement joins TRBV11-2 to TRBJ2-5, with D perhaps matching TRBD2 (5 bases). CDR1 and CDR2 (germline): SGHAT, FQNNGV. This CDR3 contains 11 residues. The full variable domain, rest sourced from reference TRBV11-2 and TRBJ2-5, is EAGVAQSPRYKIIEKRQSVAFWCNPISGHATLYWYQQILGQGPKLLIQFQNNGVVDDSQLPKDRFSAERLKGVDSTLKIQPAKLEDSAVYLCVSSPDGDQYFGPGTRLLVL.

This chain connects TRBV12-3 or TRBV12-4 to TRBJ2-5; 8 bases are a match to TRBD2. The V segment lost 7 bases and the J segment 4 bases; nucleotides outside the gene matches: 14. The CDR3 is made up of 16 amino acids. The CDR3, as DNA: TGTGCCAGCAACCTACGGGGGGGCGGGTTTACAGAGACCCAGTACTTC. It encodes CASNLRGGGFTETQYF.

The DNA for the CDR3 is TGCGCCACCGCCGACGGTCACCCCCAAGAGACCCAGTACTTC. The encoded protein is CATADGHPQETQYF. The chain joins TRBV10-2 to TRBJ2-5; D call uncertain. Germline lookup yields CDR1 WSHSY and CDR2 SAAADI. V was trimmed by 10 bases and J by 1 base, leaving 16 bases between them. The length of the CDR3 is 14 residues.

The chain is built from TRBV29-1 and TRBJ1-2; 7 positions match TRBD1. The CDR3 is 14 residues long. Germline loops: CDR1 SQVTM, CDR2 ANQGSEA. J was trimmed by 9 bases and V by 6 bases; bases with no gene match: 16. CDR3 in DNA: TGCAGCGTCGCCCGGGACAGCCTAAACTACAGCTACACCTTC. This sequence encodes CSVARDSLNYSYTF.

This clonotype was observed once. This may come from a read error, since a much larger clone is one base off. J is TRBJ1-1 and V is TRBV29-1; D might be TRBD1 (5 bases). The CDR3 length is 11 residues. CDR1 and CDR2 from the germline V gene are SQVTM and ANQGSEA. Here the CDR3 reads CSVPREGADLF. The CDR3 DNA reads as TGCAGCGTTCCCCGGGAAGGGGCTGACCTATTT.

A note on this clonotype: Sequence at one end of the junction differs from germline and may be a read error. J is TRBJ1-5 and V is TRBV6-2 or TRBV6-3, with 10 positions matching TRBD1. Germline V gene data show CDR1 as MNHEY and CDR2 as SVGEGT. The CDR3 has 14 residues. The CDR3 loop is CASSSGQGVQSQHF. In nucleotides, the CDR3 is TGTGCCAGCAGCTCCGGACAGGGGGTTCAGTCCCAGCATTTT.

About this clonotype: A read error may explain this, as a much larger clone is one base away. Likely a read error: the CDR3 ends without its conserved phenylalanine or tryptophan. The V call is TRBV20-1, the J call TRBJ2-1; TRBD2 might be the D (6 bases). The germline CDR1 and CDR2 sequences are DFQATT and SNEGSKA (reference sequence). The CDR3 covers 14 residues. V was pared by 3 bases and J by 3 bases, with 12 bases between. In nucleotides, the CDR3 is TGCAGTGCTAGCTCCTGGAGGGGCTACAATGAGCAGTTCATC. Translating gives CSASSWRGYNEQFI.

This clonotype was detected a few times. A read error may explain this, as a much larger clone is one base away. The V gene is TRBV11-3, the J gene TRBJ2-5; D tentatively reads TRBD1 or TRBD2 (5 bases each). This CDR3 is 13 amino acids long. Germline CDR1 and CDR2: SGHNT and YENEEA. The CDR3 DNA reads TGTACCAGCAGCACCCGGGACCGGGGCACCCAGTACTTC. Its translation: CTSSTRDRGTQYF.

Of note for this clonotype: This sequence may be a read error, since a much larger clone differs from it by one base. The rearrangement uses TRBV4-2 and TRBJ2-7; a weak D match, TRBD1 (5 bases). V dropped 4 bases and J dropped 3 bases, with 13 bases sitting between them. The CDR3 is made up of 14 amino acids. Germline CDR1 and CDR2: LGHNA and YNFKEQ. The CDR3 is CASSPGDSSYEQYF. CDR3 sequence (DNA): TGTGCCAGCAGCCCCGGAGACAGCAGCTACGAGCAGTACTTC.

Of note for this clonotype: Sequence at one end of the junction differs from germline and may be a read error. The genes are TRBV24-1 and TRBJ2-2; D possibly corresponds to TRBD2 (6 bases). There are 18 residues in the CDR3. Germline CDR1 KGHDR, CDR2 SFDVKD. The CDR3 loop is CATSDNCRHGGKVGELFF. CDR3 sequence (DNA): TGTGCCACCAGTGATAATTGTCGACATGGGGGGAAGGTCGGGGAGCTGTTTTTC.

The chain is built from TRBV5-5 and TRBJ1-4; tentative D call: TRBD1 (5 bases). CDR3 length equals 15 residues. CDR1 SGHKS and CDR2 YYEKEE come from the germline V gene (reference sequence). Trimming left V 1 base short and J 0 bases short, with 7 bases between. DNA for the CDR3: TGTGCCAGCAGCTTGACAGGTTCAACTAATGAAAAACTGTTTTTT. Translating it yields CASSLTGSTNEKLFF.

In DNA, the CDR3 is TGTGCCAGCAGTTTACGGCGCCAGCGTGGCTACGAGCAGTACTTC. Amino acid sequence: CASSLRRQRGYEQYF. The chain couples TRBV12-3 or TRBV12-4 to TRBJ2-7; D ambiguous. The CDR3 totals 15 residues. The ends were cut back, 2 bases at V and 3 bases at J, with 14 bases in the middle.

Worth noting for this clonotype: Lacking the conserved final phenylalanine or tryptophan, this CDR3 likely reflects a read error. Because the CDR3's place on the DNA is in doubt, the DNA is left out and the CDR3 is given as listed by TCRdb. The V gene is TRBV29-1, the J gene TRBJ2-7; TRBD1, the table's D call, lacks a check against the DNA. Germline values: CDR1 SQVTM, CDR2 ANQGSEA. Inclusive of both ends, the CDR3 amounts to 13 amino acids. CDR3 sequence: CSVGGRDRYEQCL.